The rows below give T cell receptor beta chains drawn from one sample of a study of shared clonotypes between healthy human individuals. TCRdb's copy holds only in-frame clones and misses some; the assay was immunoSEQ multiplex PCR. The sample lists millions of clones; roughly 91% were seen once. Source material: naive CD8+ T cells from PBMCs. The receptor set was obtained from a man aged 18 to 29 in good health. Some clones in this sample may be carry-over from other donors' samples. Both conserved end residues are part of each CDR3. A D gene is named only where the DNA matches it firmly. Clone sizes are given selectively: once, few, many, or a class where the clone is expanded.

CDR3nt | CDR3aa | d_gene | j_gene | abundance | v_gene
TGTGCCAGCAGGGAAGGGTTCTCCTCACCCCTCCACTTT | CASREGFSSPLHF | - | TRBJ1-6 | - | TRBV27
TGTGCCAGCAGACTCCAGAGGTATCAGCCCCAGCATTTT | CASRLQRYQPQHF | - | TRBJ1-5 | - | TRBV28
TGTGCCAGCAGACCCTCGGACAGGGGAACTGAAGCTTTCTTT | CASRPSDRGTEAFF | TRBD1 | TRBJ1-1 | once | TRBV7-9
TGTGCCAGCAGCCCCCTAGGGGTCTTCGACTGGGGGCAGTACTTC | CASSPLGVFDWGQYF | - | TRBJ2-7 | - | TRBV7-9
TGTGCCAGCAGCCCCGGACTACGCTACGAGCAGTACTTC | CASSPGLRYEQYF | - | TRBJ2-7 | - | TRBV9
TGTGCCAGCAGTGAGGAACCGAGGAACACTGAAGCTTTCTTT | CASSEEPRNTEAFF | - | TRBJ1-1 | once | TRBV2
TGCAGCGTTGAAGGCGGGAGATCAGATACGCAGTATTTT | CSVEGGRSDTQYF | TRBD2 | TRBJ2-3 | - | TRBV29-1
TGCGCCAGCAGCTTGGACGTGACAATAACAGGAAACACCATATATTTT | CASSLDVTITGNTIYF | - | TRBJ1-3 | - | TRBV5-1
TGTGCCAGCAGTTTAGGCTCTTCAGGCGGAAAACTGTTTTTT | CASSLGSSGGKLFF | - | TRBJ1-4 | once | TRBV27
TGTGCCAGCAGTTACCCGGGTCCTAGGAAGAATGAGCAGTTCTTC | CASSYPGPRKNEQFF | - | TRBJ2-1 | - | TRBV6-6